Shown below are 25 T cell receptor beta chains from a single sample sequenced in a study of shared clonotypes between healthy human individuals. The table came from immunoSEQ multiplex PCR; TCRdb's copy has only in-frame clones and leaves some out. Here the sample spans around 700,000 clones, less than 80% being singletons. Sample: memory CD4+ T cells sorted from blood. Subset of the sample: CD45RA-negative fraction. Receptors were obtained from a woman aged 25 to 39 in good health.

The chain employs TRBV6-6 and TRBJ1-2; tentatively, D is TRBD1 (6 bases). The CDR3 is 13 amino acids. V was clipped by 5 bases and J by 4 bases, with 11 bases between them. Germline-derived CDR1 and CDR2 are MNHNY and SVGAGI (reference sequence). CDR3 region: CASSTGLLYGYTF. The DNA for the CDR3 is TGTGCCAGCAGTACAGGGCTACTCTATGGCTACACCTTC.

The rearrangement links TRBV27 to TRBJ2-5; D perhaps matches TRBD1 (5 bases). CDR3 length: 14 residues. Per germline, CDR1 MNHEY and CDR2 SMNVEV (reference sequence). Trimming pared 4 bases from V and 3 bases from J, leaving 12 bases between. The DNA of the CDR3 is TGTGCCAGCAGTTCGTCCAGGGTAGAAGAGACCCAGTACTTC. Translation gives CASSSSRVEETQYF.

The genes are TRBV11-2 and TRBJ1-1, with unresolved D. Trimming pared 5 bases from V and 0 bases from J, leaving 25 bases between. The germline gives CDR1 SGHAT, CDR2 FQNNGV. The CDR3 has 19 residues. CDR3 coding DNA: TGTGCCAGCAGCCTCCCATCTCCCAGTCAGGTCCTCATGAACACTGAAGCTTTCTTT. Encoded protein: CASSLPSPSQVLMNTEAFF.

The V gene is TRBV20-1, the J gene TRBJ2-1; D remains ambiguous. Germline V gene sequence: CDR1 DFQATT, CDR2 SNEGSKA (reference sequence). The CDR3 has 11 amino acids. V lost 5 bases, J lost 5 bases, and 7 bases lay in between. CDR3: CSAVGHNEQFF. CDR3 in DNA: TGCAGTGCTGTCGGCCACAATGAGCAGTTCTTC.

The chain employs TRBV27 and TRBJ1-1, with 8 bases matching TRBD1. V was pared by 1 base and J by 4 bases, with 2 bases of the junction left unmatched. The CDR3 has 14 amino acids. Germline V gene sequence: CDR1 MNHEY, CDR2 SMNVEV (reference sequence). In nucleotides, the CDR3 is TGTGCCAGCAGTTTATTTCAGGGGGCCACTGAAGCTTTCTTT. It translates to CASSLFQGATEAFF.

The chain employs TRBV6-5 and TRBJ2-3, with 10 bases identical to TRBD2. CDR1 is MNHEY, CDR2 SVGAGI, per germline. Trimming at V came to 4 bases and at J to 5 bases, leaving 9 bases not matched to a gene. This CDR3 contains 16 residues. The CDR3 coding sequence is TGTGCCAGCAGTTCCCATAGCGGGAGGCAGGGAGATACGCAGTATTTT. Its translation: CASSSHSGRQGDTQYF.

This chain uses TRBV6-5 with TRBJ2-3, with TRBD2 matching over 8 bases. With V trimmed by 10 bases and J by 2 bases, 8 bases remained unmatched. The germline CDR1 and CDR2 sequences are MNHEY and SVGAGI. CDR3 length equals 14 residues. CDR3 nucleotide sequence: TGTGCCACCCGGGGGGGACTCACCACAGATACGCAGTATTTT. Its translation is CATRGGLTTDTQYF.

V gene TRBV7-9 combines with J gene TRBJ2-6; no clear D. Germline CDR1 and CDR2: SEHNR and FQNEAQ (reference sequence). This CDR3 region has 16 residues. V lost 5 bases to trimming and J lost 0 bases, with 11 bases between them. DNA for the CDR3: TGTGCCAGCAGCCACTGGATGCTCTCTGGGGCCAACGTCCTGACTTTC. As protein: CASSHWMLSGANVLTF.

Concerning this clone: The same CDR3 can be traced to other DNA sequences in this sample. The CDR3 region has the DNA TGTGCCTGGAGTGTAAGGCGTGAGACCCAGTACTTC. Its translation: CAWSVRRETQYF. The chain links TRBV30 to TRBJ2-5; no firm D call. V was cut by 0 bases and J by 5 bases, with 7 bases left in between. Germline values: CDR1 GTSNPN, CDR2 SVGIG (reference sequence). The CDR3 spans 12 residues.

The chain carries TRBV18 and TRBJ1-1; the D is unclear. The germline V gene encodes CDR1 KGHSH and CDR2 LQKENI. This CDR3 contains 13 residues. With 3 bases removed from V and 1 base from J, the gap between germline ends came to 6 bases. CDR3 sequence: CASSPVRNTEAFF. CDR3 nucleotide sequence: TGTGCCAGCTCACCGGTTCGGAACACTGAAGCTTTCTTT.

The J gene is TRBJ2-1, the V gene TRBV28; the match to TRBD2 covers 14 bases. V trimming: 4 bases; J trimming: 8 bases; junction bases outside the gene matches: 13. Germline-derived CDR1 and CDR2 are MDHEN and SYDVKM. This CDR3 region has 18 residues. CDR3 sequence (DNA): TGTGCCAGCAGTTCCAACCCGGGACTAGCGGGAGTTTTCTATGAGCAGTTCTTC. It is translated as CASSSNPGLAGVFYEQFF.

The chain couples TRBV2 to TRBJ2-6; 9 positions match TRBD1. CDR3 length: 15 amino acids. J gave up 6 bases and V 6 bases, and 6 bases lay outside the gene matches. The germline V gene has CDR1 SNHLY and CDR2 FYNNEI. The CDR3 spells CASSTGQGMANVLTF. The CDR3, as DNA: TGTGCCAGCAGCACAGGACAGGGGATGGCCAACGTCCTGACTTTC.

The rearrangement uses TRBV7-2 and TRBJ1-1, with unresolved D. The CDR3 is 12 residues long. CDR1 is SGHTA and CDR2 is FQGNSA in the germline V gene. The V and J ends lost 3 bases and 7 bases respectively, with 9 bases between them. Here the CDR3 DNA reads TGTGCCAGCAGCTTCCCCTACCGTGAAGCTTTCTTT. Its protein product is CASSFPYREAFF.

The CDR3 DNA sequence: TGTGCCAGCTCACCGACGGGTCCGGGGGTCCACGAGCAGTACTTC. Translated, it gives CASSPTGPGVHEQYF. The chain links TRBV18 to TRBJ2-7; tentative D call: TRBD2 (6 bases). V lost 3 bases to trimming and J lost 5 bases, with 17 bases between them. CDR3 size: 15 residues. Per the germline V gene, CDR1 is KGHSH and CDR2 is LQKENI.

The rearrangement joins TRBV7-7 to TRBJ1-2; D not resolved. V was shortened by 3 bases and J by 1 base, with 6 bases between the two germline ends. Germline lookup yields CDR1 SSHAT and CDR2 FNYEAQ (reference sequence). This CDR3 spans 13 amino acids. The CDR3 bases are TGTGCCAGCAGCTTGTCACGTAACTATGGCTACACCTTC. This translates into CASSLSRNYGYTF.

The chain uses TRBV7-9 and TRBJ2-5; the match to TRBD1 covers 9 bases. In germline, CDR1 is SEHNR, CDR2 FQNEAQ (reference sequence). V lost 1 base and J lost 1; bases outside the gene matches: 10. The CDR3 has 18 residues. The CDR3 DNA is TGTGCCAGCAGCTTAGAGAGGGGGACAGGGAAGGTCCAAGAGACCCAGTACTTC. Encoded protein: CASSLERGTGKVQETQYF. Combining the CDR3 with reference TRBV7-9 and TRBJ2-5 gives the whole variable domain DTGVSQNPRHKITKRGQNVTFRCDPISEHNRLYWYRQTLGQGPEFLTYFQNEAQLEKSRLLSDRFSAERPKGSFSTLEIQRTEQGDSAMYLCASSLERGTGKVQETQYFGPGTRLLVL.

The chain employs TRBV28 and TRBJ2-3, with TRBD1 matching 11 bases. CDR3 length: 17 amino acids. V shed 3 bases and J 0 bases; nucleotides not matched to a gene: 5. Germline V gene data show CDR1 as MDHEN and CDR2 as SYDVKM. CDR3 in amino acids: CASSLDRGLGSTDTQYF. The CDR3, as DNA: TGTGCCAGCAGTTTGGACAGGGGGCTAGGTAGCACAGATACGCAGTATTTT. Together with reference TRBV28 and TRBJ2-3, the CDR3 gives the full variable domain: DVKVTQSSRYLVKRTGEKVFLECVQDMDHENMFWYRQDPGLGLRLIYFSYDVKMKEKGDIPEGYSVSREKKERFSLILESASTNQTSMYLCASSLDRGLGSTDTQYFGPGTRLTVL.

This chain connects TRBV27 to TRBJ2-7, with no clear D. This CDR3 contains 15 residues. V was cut by 5 bases and J by 2 bases, with 16 bases left in between. CDR1 is MNHEY and CDR2 is SMNVEV in the germline V gene (reference sequence). The CDR3, as DNA: TGTGCCAGCAGTAGAGTGGGTCTGAGCACCTACGAGCAGTACTTC. Residues: CASSRVGLSTYEQYF.

In its sample, this clone was seen a few times. The chain carries TRBV5-1 and TRBJ2-7; 9 nucleotides match TRBD1. V dropped 3 bases and J dropped 7; count of bases not matched to a gene: 8. Germline values: CDR1 SGHRS, CDR2 YFSETQ. CDR3 length: 14 amino acids. CDR3 nucleotides: TGCGCCAGCAGCTCCGGGACAGGGCCTCTAGAGCAGTACTTC. This sequence encodes CASSSGTGPLEQYF. Complete variable domain (other parts from reference TRBV5-1 and TRBJ2-7): KAGVTQTPRYLIKTRGQQVTLSCSPISGHRSVSWYQQTPGQGLQFLFEYFSETQRNKGNFPGRFSGRQFSNSRSEMNVSTLELGDSALYLCASSSGTGPLEQYFGPGTRLTVT.

The chain couples TRBV21-1 to TRBJ2-7. TRBV21-1 is listed as a pseudogene. CDR3 length: 13 amino acids. CDR3 sequence reads: CAGSSSKSYEQYF. In nucleotides, the CDR3 is TGTGCCGGCTCTTCCAGCAAGTCCTACGAGCAGTACTTC.

The chain has TRBV28 and TRBJ1-1; D gene unclear. This CDR3 comprises 9 residues. Looked up from germline, CDR1 is MDHEN and CDR2 is SYDVKM. Trimming left V 11 bases short and J 8 bases short, with 9 bases between. CDR3 DNA sequence: TGTGCCGCGCCCATCGAAGCTTTCTTT. Its protein is CAAPIEAFF.

The V call is TRBV4-2, the J call TRBJ1-5; D is possibly TRBD1 (6 bases). The CDR3 is 16 amino acids. The germline gives CDR1 LGHNA, CDR2 YNFKEQ. Between the trimmed V and J ends, which lost 0 bases and 0 bases, there was a span of 9 bases. The CDR3, as DNA: TGTGCCAGCAGCCAAGAAGGGGGTAATAGCAATCAGCCCCAGCATTTT. Its translation: CASSQEGGNSNQPQHF.

This clone turned up a few times. This sequence joins TRBV14 and TRBJ1-1, with D unresolved. This CDR3 is 13 amino acids long. The germline V gene encodes CDR1 SGHDN and CDR2 FVKESK. V shed 4 bases and J shed 1 base, with 7 bases lying between them. CDR3 amino acids: CASSLYRNTEAFF. For the CDR3, the DNA is TGTGCCAGCAGCCTGTACAGGAACACTGAAGCTTTCTTT.

This clone was detected ten times or more. The CDR3: CASSPGLAATNTGELFF. The CDR3 coding sequence is TGTGCCAGCTCACCGGGACTAGCGGCAACGAACACCGGGGAGCTGTTTTTT. The J gene is TRBJ2-2, the V gene TRBV18; 11 nucleotides align to TRBD2. Germline V gene data show CDR1 as KGHSH and CDR2 as LQKENI. V trimming: 3 bases; J trimming: 0 bases; junction bases outside the gene matches: 3. This CDR3 comprises 17 residues.

The J gene is TRBJ2-1, the V gene TRBV4-1; 14 positions match TRBD2. The CDR3 sequence is 16 residues long. Germline values: CDR1 MGHRA, CDR2 YSYEKL. The ends lost 2 bases at V and 7 bases at J; junction bases unmatched: 4. The CDR3: CASSQRTSGRINEQFF. The CDR3 DNA reads as TGCGCCAGCAGCCAAAGGACTAGCGGGAGGATTAATGAGCAGTTCTTC.